These T cell receptor beta chains were read from a single sample in a study of blood T cell repertoires in COVID-19. Clones were read by immunoSEQ multiplex PCR, and TCRdb kept only the in-frame ones, dropping some. The profile shows over 75,000 clones, 85% to 90% of them singletons. Input material: peripheral blood. The receptor source for this set is a human donor with active COVID-19. The donor label of this sample is uncertain. The CDR3 runs from the conserved cysteine through the conserved F or W. The D gene is left open where the match is weak. Not every row has a clone size; where given, it reads once, few, many or a size class.

d_call j_call v_call cdr3_length clone_size cdr3_nt cdr3_aa
TRBD1 TRBJ2-7 TRBV11-2 16 . TGTGCCAGCAGCTCGCGACAGGGTAGGGATTCCTACGAGCAGTACTTC CASSSRQGRDSYEQYF
. TRBJ1-4 TRBV5-1 14 . TGCGCCAGCAGCTTGCTCTCAACTAATGAAAAACTGTTTTTT CASSLLSTNEKLFF
. TRBJ1-2 TRBV4-1 16 once TGCGCCAGCAGCCCGGGTGGACAGCTGAACTTTTATGGCTACACCTTC CASSPGGQLNFYGYTF
TRBD2 TRBJ2-5 TRBV5-4 14 . TGTGCCAGCAGCTTTGTTAATAGCGGGGAGACCCAGTACTTC CASSFVNSGETQYF
TRBD2 TRBJ2-1 TRBV19 15 . TGTGCCAGTAGTTCCCGCGGGGGGGAAAACAATGAGCAGTTCTTC CASSSRGGENNEQFF
TRBD1 TRBJ1-4 TRBV27 13 . TGTGCCAGCAGCCGAGGGGGCCTTGAAAAACTGTTTTTT CASSRGGLEKLFF
. TRBJ2-2 TRBV6-6 15 . TGTGCCAGCAGTTACTTTCCAGGGGACACCGGGGAGCTGTTTTTT CASSYFPGDTGELFF
TRBD1 TRBJ1-5 TRBV9 15 few TGTGCCAGCAGCGTAGGACAGGGGATGAGTCAGCCCCAGCATTTT CASSVGQGMSQPQHF
. TRBJ2-2 TRBV14 13 . TGTGCCAGCAGCCAAGATCCTTCCGGGGAGCTGTTTTTT CASSQDPSGELFF
TRBD1 TRBJ1-2 TRBV27 15 . TGTGCCAGCAGTTCTGGCCGGGACAGTGACTATGGCTACACCTTC CASSSGRDSDYGYTF
. TRBJ1-2 TRBV7-9 13 . TGTGCCAGCAGCTTAGCGGCCAACTATGGCTACACCTTC CASSLAANYGYTF
TRBD1 TRBJ1-6 TRBV27 20 . TGTGCCAGCAGTGACGCGACAGGGGAAAGGTCGGGCTCATATAATTCACCCCTCCACTTT CASSDATGERSGSYNSPLHF
TRBD2 TRBJ2-5 TRBV4-3 17 . TGCGCCAGCAGCCAAAGGTGTAGCGGGGAGAACCAAGAGACCCAGTACTTC CASSQRCSGENQETQYF
. TRBJ2-5 TRBV7-2 15 . TGTGCCAGCAGCCCTACTGCCGGACAGTTCGATCCCCAGTACTTC CASSPTAGQFDPQYF
. TRBJ1-2 TRBV6-6 14 . TGTGCCAGCAGTTACTCGAATCGGGATGACGGCTACACCTTC CASSYSNRDDGYTF
TRBD2 TRBJ2-7 TRBV19 16 . TGTGCCAGTAGTTTCAAGACTAGCGGGGTCTCCTACGAGCAGTACTTC CASSFKTSGVSYEQYF
TRBD2 TRBJ2-3 TRBV5-1 16 once TGCGCCAGCAGCAAGACTAGCGGGGCAGGGTTAGATACGCAGTATTTT CASSKTSGAGLDTQYF
TRBD1 TRBJ2-5 TRBV18 13 once TGTGCCAGCTCAGGTGACAGGGTCGAGACCCAGTACTTC CASSGDRVETQYF
TRBD1 TRBJ1-2 TRBV5-1 15 once TGCGCCAGCAGCTTATCCGGGACAGGCTCCTATGGCTACACCTTC CASSLSGTGSYGYTF
. TRBJ2-1 TRBV5-1 15 . TGCGCCAGCAGCTTAGCCGGGACACCTTACAATGAGCAGTTCTTC CASSLAGTPYNEQFF
. TRBJ2-5 TRBV3-1/TRBV3-2 12 . TGTGCCAGCAGCCAACAGGGAGAGACCCAGTACTTC CASSQQGETQYF
. TRBJ1-1 TRBV6-5 15 . TGTGCCAGCAGTTATTCCCCGCCAGGGTCCACTGAAGCTTTCTTT CASSYSPPGSTEAFF
. TRBJ1-5 TRBV27 12 . TGTGCCAGCAGTTTATGGGGGGAGCCCCAGCATTTT CASSLWGEPQHF
TRBD2 TRBJ2-1 TRBV7-2 15 . TGTGCCAGCAGCTTACCTCGGGGGGGCAGTGATGAGCAGTTCTTC CASSLPRGGSDEQFF
TRBD2 TRBJ2-2 TRBV10-2 15 . TGCGCCAGCGAACCTAGCGGGGCGAACACCGGGGAGCTGTTTTTT CASEPSGANTGELFF
TRBD2 TRBJ2-1 TRBV4-1 15 . TGCGCCAGCAGCCGCGCCAGCGGGGGGGCCGATGAGCAGTTCTTC CASSRASGGADEQFF
. TRBJ1-3 TRBV7-9 16 . TGTGCCAGCAGCTTAGCGCGCAGGGCGACTGGAAACACCATATATTTT CASSLARRATGNTIYF
TRBD2 TRBJ2-1 TRBV7-6 15 . TGTGCCAGCAGCTCCCCTAGCGGGGTTTACAATGAGCAGTTCTTC CASSSPSGVYNEQFF
TRBD1 TRBJ2-1 TRBV6-4 15 . TGTGCCAGCAGTGAAGGGACAGGGGACAGGAATGAGCAGTTCTTC CASSEGTGDRNEQFF
. TRBJ1-1 TRBV6-5 14 . TGTGCCAGCAGCCGCTTTGACAGGAACACTGAAGCTTTCTTT CASSRFDRNTEAFF
TRBD1 TRBJ2-1 TRBV30 13 . TGTGCCTGGAGTCCGACAGGGAACAATGAGCAGTTCTTC CAWSPTGNNEQFF
TRBD1 TRBJ1-1 TRBV5-1 13 . TGCGCCAGCAGCCAGGGGACAGCTAGTGAAGCTTTCTTT CASSQGTASEAFF
TRBD2 TRBJ2-2 TRBV2 15 many TGTGCCAGCAGCAAACTCGGACTAGCTGCCGGGGAGCTGTTTTTT CASSKLGLAAGELFF
TRBD2 TRBJ2-5 TRBV5-1 17 few TGCGCCAGCAGCTTGGCCGGGCGGGGGGCTACTCAAGAGACCCAGTACTTC CASSLAGRGATQETQYF
. TRBJ2-7 TRBV5-6 12 . TGTGCCAGCAGCTTGAGGAGTCCCGAGCAGTACTTC CASSLRSPEQYF
TRBD2 TRBJ2-7 TRBV6-5 12 . TGTGCCAGCAGTTACCCGGGAGGTGGGCAGTACTTC CASSYPGGGQYF
. TRBJ2-5 TRBV7-2 14 . TGTGCCAGCAGCTTATTCCAGTCCCAAGAGACCCAGTACTTC CASSLFQSQETQYF
TRBD1 TRBJ1-3 TRBV9 17 . TGTGCCAGCAGCGTAGGGGGAACAGGGGGCTCTGGAAACACCATATATTTT CASSVGGTGGSGNTIYF
. TRBJ1-2 TRBV3-1/TRBV3-2 12 . TGTGCCAGCAGCCCGGGGAGATATGGCTACACCTTC CASSPGRYGYTF
. TRBJ2-1 TRBV19 14 . TGTGCCAGTAGTATTGGCGGGGGCCGCAATGAGCAGTTCTTC CASSIGGGRNEQFF
. TRBJ1-1 TRBV6-5 13 . TGTGCCAGCAACCGCGGGGGGAACACTGAAGCTTTCTTT CASNRGGNTEAFF
. TRBJ1-1 TRBV7-8 13 few TGTGCCAGCAGGCAACCGGGGAACACTGAAGCTTTCTTT CASRQPGNTEAFF
TRBD2 TRBJ2-1 TRBV4-1 19 . TGCGCCAGCAGCCAAGTGTTAGCGGGGGGCCATAGCCCCTACAATGAGCAGTTCTTC CASSQVLAGGHSPYNEQFF
. TRBJ1-2 TRBV9 12 once TGTGCCAGCCTCGGGGGGAACTATGGCTACACCTTC CASLGGNYGYTF
. TRBJ2-7 TRBV29-1 13 once TGCAGCGCCCAGACAGAAGACTCCTACGAGCAGTACTTC CSAQTEDSYEQYF
. TRBJ2-2 TRBV7-2 15 . TGTGCCAGCAGCTTAGGAATCTGGGCGGGCGGGGAGCTGTTTTTT CASSLGIWAGGELFF
. TRBJ1-1 TRBV9 13 . TGTGCCAGCAGCGTAGGGGGCCCCACTGAAGCTTTCTTT CASSVGGPTEAFF
TRBD1 TRBJ2-7 TRBV2 14 . TGTGCCAGCAGTGAGCAGGGGGCTCAGCTCGAGCAGTACTTC CASSEQGAQLEQYF
. TRBJ1-1 TRBV27 15 . TGTGCCAGCCATAAACAGGGCGCCCTGAACACTGAAGCTTTCTTT CASHKQGALNTEAFF
. TRBJ1-2 TRBV5-1 14 . TGCGCCAGCAGCTTGACCCAGGCTAACTATGGCTACACCTTC CASSLTQANYGYTF
TRBD2 TRBJ2-5 TRBV10-3 17 . TGTGCCATCAGTGAGCCGATGACTAGCGGATTCCAAGAGACCCAGTACTTC CAISEPMTSGFQETQYF